The 18 T cell receptor beta chains below were found in one sample sequenced in a study of a mutant IDH1 vaccine in newly diagnosed glioma. The antigens of these receptors remain unknown. Only in-frame clones appear in the TCRdb table, and some are missing; sequencing was by immunoSEQ multiplex PCR. This table has tens of thousands of clones, roughly 90% appearing once. The time point was: week 5, during vaccination. Each dose delivered 300 ug of mutant IDH1 20-mer peptide subcutaneously with imiquimod. This specimen was PBMCs, taken from a glioma patient whose treatment included an IDH1 peptide vaccine. Receptors originate from a woman aged 50 to 65 with glioma.

The V gene is TRBV28, the J gene TRBJ2-5; 10 bases agree with TRBD2. The CDR3 runs to 14 residues. The junction had 6 bases not matched to a gene; V was cut back by 6 bases and J by 5 bases. Germline V gene data show CDR1 as MDHEN and CDR2 as SYDVKM. The CDR3 sequence is CASRRSGRAETQYF. As DNA, the CDR3 is TGTGCCAGCAGGAGGAGCGGGAGGGCGGAGACCCAGTACTTC.

The chain links TRBV7-8 to TRBJ2-7; TRBD2 matches 11 bases. This CDR3 is built from 13 residues. After removal of 10 bases from V and 6 bases from J, the junction contained 8 bases not matched to a gene. CDR1 is SGHVS, CDR2 FQNEAQ, per germline. The CDR3 spells CATCRLAGGEQYF. DNA for the CDR3: TGTGCCACCTGTAGGCTAGCGGGAGGCGAGCAGTACTTC.

The genes are TRBV10-2 and TRBJ2-1; D is unclear. CDR1 WSHSY and CDR2 SAAADI come from the germline V gene. This CDR3 has 11 residues. Trimming took off 4 bases at V and 7 bases at J, with 5 bases between the two ends. CDR3 sequence reads: CASSGNNEQFF. CDR3 bases: TGCGCCAGCAGTGGAAATAATGAGCAGTTCTTC.

J is TRBJ2-7 and V is TRBV5-1, with D unresolved. CDR3 length: 13 residues. Germline V gene lookup returns CDR1 SGHRS and CDR2 YFSETQ. V was shortened by 3 bases and J by 5 bases, with 12 bases between the two germline ends. The chain's CDR3 is CASSSGLRNEQYF. DNA of the CDR3: TGCGCCAGCAGCTCAGGTTTGAGGAACGAGCAGTACTTC.

This chain joins TRBV18 and TRBJ1-5; D remains unclear. CDR1 KGHSH and CDR2 LQKENI come from the germline V gene. This CDR3 spans 14 amino acids. The V end lost 2 bases, the J end lost 4 bases, and 9 bases lay between the germline ends. The chain's CDR3 is CASSPERLNQPQHF. The CDR3 region has the DNA TGTGCCAGCTCACCAGAGCGATTAAATCAGCCCCAGCATTTT.

The J gene is TRBJ1-1, the V gene TRBV29-1; 7 positions agree with TRBD1. The V gene's germline CDR1 is SQVTM and CDR2 ANQGSEA. Unmatched junction bases numbered 11, after V lost 0 bases and J lost 4 bases. This CDR3 has 16 amino acids. The CDR3 DNA reads as TGCAGCGTTGAAGAATCTGGAAGGGGGCGCGTCACTGAAGCTTTCTTT. Amino acid sequence: CSVEESGRGRVTEAFF.

The chain joins TRBV7-9 to TRBJ2-1, with 11 bases that match TRBD2. V was pared by 4 bases and J by 6 bases, with 14 bases of the junction left unmatched. This CDR3 is 18 amino acids long. CDR1 SEHNR and CDR2 FQNEAQ come from the germline V gene (reference sequence). The CDR3 coding sequence is TGTGCCAGCAGCTCCCCTCTGGGTAGCGGGAGGGCCGTCAATGAGCAGTTCTTC. Translation gives CASSSPLGSGRAVNEQFF.

This rearrangement joins TRBV30 to TRBJ1-2; D not certain. The CDR3 length is 13 residues. Trimming removed 3 bases at V and 2 bases at J, with 10 bases between. The germline CDR1 and CDR2 sequences are GTSNPN and SVGIG (reference sequence). The CDR3 sequence is CAWRTIRNYGYTF. CDR3 in DNA: TGTGCCTGGAGAACTATCAGGAACTATGGCTACACCTTC.

The chain is built from TRBV2 and TRBJ1-4; weak D call: TRBD1 (6 bases). Trimming pared 4 bases from V and 5 bases from J, leaving 8 bases between. Per the germline V gene, CDR1 is SNHLY and CDR2 is FYNNEI. The CDR3 totals 13 residues. The CDR3 is CASSGTENEKLFF. DNA of the CDR3: TGTGCCAGCAGTGGGACAGAAAATGAAAAACTGTTTTTT.

The V and J genes are TRBV7-9 and TRBJ2-7, with TRBD1 as a possible D gene (7 bases). Deletions cut 5 bases from V and 6 bases from J, with 20 bases between. The CDR3 extends over 15 amino acids. Looked up from germline, CDR1 is SEHNR and CDR2 is FQNEAQ (reference sequence). Written as DNA, the CDR3 is TGTGCCAGCAGCCAGGGTGGAGGGGGCGAACTCGAGCAGTACTTC. Its translation is CASSQGGGGELEQYF.

The rearrangement joins TRBV6-1 to TRBJ2-7; 10 bases are shared with TRBD1. V gave up 5 bases and J gave up 5 bases; unmatched junction bases: 6. CDR1 and CDR2 from the germline V gene are MNHNS and SASEGT. The CDR3 is 14 residues long. DNA of the CDR3: TGTGCCAGCAGTCCGGGACAGGGGTTGGACGAGCAGTACTTC. Residues: CASSPGQGLDEQYF.

Note on this clone: The junction and the germline gene differ at one end; a read error may be behind it. This rearrangement joins TRBV7-6 to TRBJ2-7, with 10 bases that match TRBD1. The CDR3 is 16 amino acids. The germline V gene encodes CDR1 SGHVS and CDR2 FNYEAQ. CDR3: CASSSPGQGRPYEQCF. For the CDR3, the DNA is TGTGCCAGCAGCTCACCGGGACAGGGGCGACCCTACGAGCAGTGCTTC.

The table lists this clone with a count of one. The rearrangement uses TRBV15 and TRBJ1-3; a possible D gene is TRBD1 (5 bases). Looked up from germline, CDR1 is LNHNV and CDR2 is YYDKDF (reference sequence). The CDR3 covers 19 residues. V lost 0 bases and J lost 2, with 20 bases in between. As DNA, the CDR3 is TGTGCCACCAGCAGAGATTTTGTGCGGGGCCCCGCGGCTGGAAACACCATATATTTT. Translation: CATSRDFVRGPAAGNTIYF.

This clone has a single count. The chain joins TRBV29-1 to TRBJ1-2, with D tentatively TRBD1 (5 bases). The CDR3 consists of 14 residues. The V end was cut by 8 bases, the J end by 1 base, with 17 bases between. CDR1 and CDR2 from the germline V gene are SQVTM and ANQGSEA. In nucleotides, the CDR3 is TGCAGCACCAAAGACAGAGCGGTTAACTATGGCTACACCTTC. Translating gives CSTKDRAVNYGYTF.

The chain recombines TRBV5-6 with TRBJ2-7; a weak D match, TRBD2 (5 bases). The V and J ends lost 3 bases and 3 bases respectively, with 16 bases between them. CDR3 length equals 15 residues. Per germline, CDR1 SGHDT and CDR2 YYEEEE. The CDR3: CASSSGPVGGYEQYF. The CDR3 region has the DNA TGTGCCAGCAGCTCAGGACCGGTTGGAGGCTACGAGCAGTACTTC.

This rearrangement joins TRBV5-1 to TRBJ1-1; tentative D call: TRBD1 (6 bases). V was clipped by 0 bases and J by 4 bases, with 16 bases between them. This CDR3 is 16 amino acids long. Germline V gene lookup returns CDR1 SGHRS and CDR2 YFSETQ. For the CDR3, the DNA is TGCGCCAGCAGCTTGGCCGCCGGGACATTCTCCACTGAAGCTTTCTTT. As protein: CASSLAAGTFSTEAFF.

Concerning this clone: The junction departs from the called germline gene at one end, perhaps through a read error. CDR3 residues: CASTATPNIGELFF. CDR3 coding DNA: TGCGCCAGCACCGCAACACCGAACATCGGGGAGCTGTTTTTT. The chain links TRBV5-1 to TRBJ2-2; D remains unclear. CDR3 length: 14 residues. Germline CDR1 is SGHRS and CDR2 is YFSETQ.

The chain has TRBV9 and TRBJ2-2, with a tentative D call TRBD2 (6 bases). Trimming removed 4 bases at V and 6 bases at J, with 16 bases between. The CDR3 runs 15 residues. Germline V gene lookup returns CDR1 SGDLS and CDR2 YYNGEE. CDR3 residues: CASSPRQRAPGELFF. CDR3 in DNA: TGTGCCAGCAGCCCAAGGCAGCGGGCTCCCGGGGAGCTGTTTTTT. Together with reference TRBV9 and TRBJ2-2, the CDR3 gives the full variable domain: DSGVTQTPKHLITATGQRVTLRCSPRSGDLSVYWYQQSLDQGLQFLIQYYNGEERAKGNILERFSAQQFPDLHSELNLSSLELGDSALYFCASSPRQRAPGELFFGEGSRLTVL.